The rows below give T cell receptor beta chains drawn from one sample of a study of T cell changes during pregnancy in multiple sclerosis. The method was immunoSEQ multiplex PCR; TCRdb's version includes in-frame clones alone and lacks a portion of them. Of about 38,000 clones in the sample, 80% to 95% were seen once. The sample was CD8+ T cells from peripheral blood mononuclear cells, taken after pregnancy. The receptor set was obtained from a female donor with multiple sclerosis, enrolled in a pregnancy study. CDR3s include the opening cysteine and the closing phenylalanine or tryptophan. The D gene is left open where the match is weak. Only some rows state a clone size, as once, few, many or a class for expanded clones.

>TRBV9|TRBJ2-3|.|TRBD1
TGTGCCAGCAGCGTAGGGGACAGGCACACAGATACGCAGTATTTT
CASSVGDRHTDTQYF
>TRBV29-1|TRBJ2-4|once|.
TGCAGCGTTGAAGGCGGAGGGTGGGCCAAAAACATTCAGTACTTC
CSVEGGGWAKNIQYF
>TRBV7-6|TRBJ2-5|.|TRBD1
TGTGCCAGCAGCGACAGGGGAAGTCAAGAGACCCAGTACTTC
CASSDRGSQETQYF
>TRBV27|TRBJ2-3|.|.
TGTGCCAGCAGTTTAAGGGGGGGCAGCCCAATCACAGATACGCAGTATTTT
CASSLRGGSPITDTQYF
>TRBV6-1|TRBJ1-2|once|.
TGTGCCAGCTTGGACATATCTAACTATGGCTACACCTTC
CASLDISNYGYTF
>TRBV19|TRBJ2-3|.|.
TGTGCCAGTAGCTCCACAGGGTCCACAGATACGCAGTATTTT
CASSSTGSTDTQYF
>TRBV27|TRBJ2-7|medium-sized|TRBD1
TGTGCCAGCAGTTTACAGGGGGCGAATTACGAGCAGTACTTC
CASSLQGANYEQYF
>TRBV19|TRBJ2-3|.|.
TGTGCCAGTAGTATAAGGGGCGGCACAGATACGCAGTATTTT
CASSIRGGTDTQYF
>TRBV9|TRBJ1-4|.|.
TGTGCCAGCAGCGTAGCGGGGGGCAGGAGGGAAAAACTGTTTTTT
CASSVAGGRREKLFF
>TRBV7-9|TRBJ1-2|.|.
TGTGCCCTCCCGACGGTAGCGGATGGCTACACCTTC
CALPTVADGYTF
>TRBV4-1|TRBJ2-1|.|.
TGCGCCAGCAGCCGGGACTCCAACTCCTACAATGAGCAGTTCTTC
CASSRDSNSYNEQFF
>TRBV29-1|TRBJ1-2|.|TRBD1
TGCAGCGTCCCTAAAAGGGACAGGCCACTCTTATCGAACTATGGCTACACCTTC
CSVPKRDRPLLSNYGYTF
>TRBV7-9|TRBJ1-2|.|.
TGTGCCAGCAGCCCGGACAGCAAGATCTATGGCTACACCTTC
CASSPDSKIYGYTF
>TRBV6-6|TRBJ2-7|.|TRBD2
TGTGCCAGCGGACGGGGGGAGGCCTACGAGCAGTACTTC
CASGRGEAYEQYF
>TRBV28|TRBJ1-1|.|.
TGTGCCAGCAGTCTTCGCGGCATGAACACTGAAGCTTTCTTT
CASSLRGMNTEAFF
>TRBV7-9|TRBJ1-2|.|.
TGTGCCAGCAGCTTAGAACAGGGCCACTCCCGATATGGCTACACCTTC
CASSLEQGHSRYGYTF
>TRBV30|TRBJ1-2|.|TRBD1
TGTGCCTGGACGATACAGGGGGCCTATGGCTACACCTTC
CAWTIQGAYGYTF
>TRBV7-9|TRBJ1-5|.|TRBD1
TGTGCCAGCAGCGGAGGGACAGGGGATCGCAATCAGCCCCAGCATTTT
CASSGGTGDRNQPQHF
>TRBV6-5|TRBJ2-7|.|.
TGTGCCAGCAGTTACTCGCAGGGGTACGAGCAGTACTTC
CASSYSQGYEQYF
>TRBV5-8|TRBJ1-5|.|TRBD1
TGTGCCAGCAGCCGAGGACAGGGGCCCAGGACCCAGCATTTT
CASSRGQGPRTQHF
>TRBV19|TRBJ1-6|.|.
TGTGCCAGTAGTGGCCGTGGGGGCCTAAATTCACCCCTCCACTTT
CASSGRGGLNSPLHF
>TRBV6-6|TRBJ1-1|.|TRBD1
TGTGCCAGTATCCGGGACAGGGGGTGGAACACTGAAGCTTTCTTT
CASIRDRGWNTEAFF
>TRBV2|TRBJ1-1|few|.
TGTGCCCCTACACAGGTAAACACTGAAGCTTTCTTT
CAPTQVNTEAFF
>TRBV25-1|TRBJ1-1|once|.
TGTGCCAGCAGTGAATCTACAGGGTCGGGCACTGAAGCTTTCTTT
CASSESTGSGTEAFF
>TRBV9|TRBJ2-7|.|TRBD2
TGTGCCAGCAGCGCCGGGACTAGCGAGTACGAGCAGTACTTC
CASSAGTSEYEQYF
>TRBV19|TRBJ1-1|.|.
TGTGCCAGTAGTATTCCGGGCTCACCCCAGGGCTTCTTT
CASSIPGSPQGFF
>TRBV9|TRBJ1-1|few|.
TGTGCCAGCAGCCCCACGCAGCAGGGAGGTGTCCTGGCTTTCTTT
CASSPTQQGGVLAFF
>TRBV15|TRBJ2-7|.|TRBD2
TGTGCCACCAGCAGATTTACTAGCGGGAGCGACGAGCAGTACTTC
CATSRFTSGSDEQYF
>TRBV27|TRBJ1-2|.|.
TGTGCCAGCAGTTCAAGTACCCACAGGGCAGGCTACACCTTC
CASSSSTHRAGYTF